The rows below give T cell receptor beta chains drawn from one sample of a study of blood T cell repertoires in COVID-19. Sequencing used immunoSEQ multiplex PCR; TCRdb keeps in-frame clones, though not all of them. The table shows about 100,000 clones, with 70% to 90% occurring only once. The material sequenced was peripheral blood. Receptors were obtained from a human donor with COVID-19, enrolled during active disease. The donor label of this sample is uncertain. Both conserved end residues are part of each CDR3. The D gene is left open where the match is weak. The size field is filled for only some rows; it gives once, few, many or a size class.

DNA: TGTGCCAGCAACGTCTGGAGTAATGAAAAACTGTTTTTT
CDR3: CASNVWSNEKLFF
J: TRBJ1-4
size: NA
V: TRBV6-5
D: NA

DNA: TGTGTCAGAAGCCCCCGGGACTTGTACGAGCAGTACTTC
CDR3: CVRSPRDLYEQYF
J: TRBJ2-7
size: NA
V: TRBV7-5
D: NA

DNA: TGCAGTGCTAGTAAGCGGGGGGGCATGGATGAGCAGTTCTTC
CDR3: CSASKRGGMDEQFF
J: TRBJ2-1
size: NA
V: TRBV20-1
D: TRBD2

DNA: TGTGCCAGCAGCCCTAGGACAGAGAACACTGAAGCTTTCTTT
CDR3: CASSPRTENTEAFF
J: TRBJ1-1
size: NA
V: TRBV11-2
D: NA

DNA: TGCGCCAGCAGTGGGACAGGGTTGGATGGCTACACCTTC
CDR3: CASSGTGLDGYTF
J: TRBJ1-2
size: once
V: TRBV10-2
D: TRBD1

DNA: TGCGCCAGCACCAGGGAGGGGGTTATCCCCTCTTCTAACTATGGCTACACCTTC
CDR3: CASTREGVIPSSNYGYTF
J: TRBJ1-2
size: NA
V: TRBV23-1
D: NA

DNA: TGTGCCAGCAGCGACAGGGTGAACACTGAAGCTTTCTTT
CDR3: CASSDRVNTEAFF
J: TRBJ1-1
size: once
V: TRBV6-5
D: TRBD1

DNA: TGCGCCAGCAGCAAGGGACAGGGCGGGGAAAAACTGTTTTTT
CDR3: CASSKGQGGEKLFF
J: TRBJ1-4
size: NA
V: TRBV5-1
D: TRBD1

DNA: TGTGCCAGCAGCTCACTCGGACTAGTCGGCACAGATACGCAGTATTTT
CDR3: CASSSLGLVGTDTQYF
J: TRBJ2-3
size: few
V: TRBV11-1
D: TRBD2

DNA: TGTGCCAGCAGCTTAACTGGGGGGAGCAATCAGCCCCAGCATTTT
CDR3: CASSLTGGSNQPQHF
J: TRBJ1-5
size: NA
V: TRBV7-3
D: NA

DNA: TGTGCCACCAGTGATTTTTCAGGGGGTGGCACCGGGGAGCTGTTTTTT
CDR3: CATSDFSGGGTGELFF
J: TRBJ2-2
size: NA
V: TRBV24-1
D: TRBD1

DNA: TGTGCCAGCAGTCCTACAGGGGGTGGACCCCTCCACTTT
CDR3: CASSPTGGGPLHF
J: TRBJ1-6
size: NA
V: TRBV12-3/TRBV12-4
D: TRBD1

DNA: TGCGCCAGCAGCTTCACAGGGGGTGTTGCCGGGGAGCTGTTTTTT
CDR3: CASSFTGGVAGELFF
J: TRBJ2-2
size: NA
V: TRBV5-1
D: TRBD1

DNA: TGTGCCAGCAGCCAAGATCCCAGCGGGAGGGCCTTATACGAGCAGTACTTC
CDR3: CASSQDPSGRALYEQYF
J: TRBJ2-7
size: NA
V: TRBV3-1/TRBV3-2
D: TRBD2

DNA: TGTGCCAGCAGTGAGGGACTAGAGGGCTGGGATACGCAGTATTTT
CDR3: CASSEGLEGWDTQYF
J: TRBJ2-3
size: NA
V: TRBV6-1
D: TRBD2

DNA: TGTGCCAGCAGCCCTGATGTGACAGCCACAGATACGCAGTATTTT
CDR3: CASSPDVTATDTQYF
J: TRBJ2-3
size: NA
V: TRBV11-3
D: NA

DNA: TGCGCCAGCAGTGAGAGGGGTACTGAAGCTTTCTTT
CDR3: CASSERGTEAFF
J: TRBJ1-1
size: NA
V: TRBV10-2
D: NA

DNA: TGTGCCAGCAGTTACACAACAGGGACCTATGGCTACACCTTC
CDR3: CASSYTTGTYGYTF
J: TRBJ1-2
size: NA
V: TRBV6-5
D: NA

DNA: TGTGCCAGCAGCTTATACCACGACAGGGTCGGTGAGACCCAGTACTTC
CDR3: CASSLYHDRVGETQYF
J: TRBJ2-5
size: NA
V: TRBV5-4
D: TRBD1

DNA: TGTGCCAGCAGCCAAGAAAGGACAGGGGGTTACGAGCAGTACTTC
CDR3: CASSQERTGGYEQYF
J: TRBJ2-7
size: NA
V: TRBV4-2
D: TRBD1

DNA: TGTGCCAGCAGCTTAGGGGACAGTGGCTACACCTTC
CDR3: CASSLGDSGYTF
J: TRBJ1-2
size: NA
V: TRBV7-9
D: TRBD1

DNA: TGCGCCAGCAGCCAATGGGGAGTGGCTGGTCAGCCCCAGCATTTT
CDR3: CASSQWGVAGQPQHF
J: TRBJ1-5
size: NA
V: TRBV4-1
D: NA

DNA: TGTGCCAGCAGCTTAGAAACAGGACCCTATGGCTACACCTTC
CDR3: CASSLETGPYGYTF
J: TRBJ1-2
size: NA
V: TRBV11-3
D: NA

DNA: TGTGCCAGCAGCTTATGGGGCGGCGCAGATACGCAGTATTTT
CDR3: CASSLWGGADTQYF
J: TRBJ2-3
size: NA
V: TRBV7-6
D: NA

DNA: TGTGCCAGCAGCCAAGCGGGACTAGATGCCTACGAGCAGTACTTC
CDR3: CASSQAGLDAYEQYF
J: TRBJ2-7
size: NA
V: TRBV4-2
D: TRBD2

DNA: TGTGCCAGCAGGGGGGACAGAACCTATGGCTACACCTTC
CDR3: CASRGDRTYGYTF
J: TRBJ1-2
size: NA
V: TRBV2
D: TRBD1

DNA: TGCGCCAGCAGCCAAGAAGGCGGACAGGGTGTGGGAGGCAATCAGCCCCAGCATTTT
CDR3: CASSQEGGQGVGGNQPQHF
J: TRBJ1-5
size: NA
V: TRBV4-1
D: TRBD1

DNA: TGTGCCAGCAGTTTTCACGGAGGCTATGGCTACACCTTC
CDR3: CASSFHGGYGYTF
J: TRBJ1-2
size: once
V: TRBV12-3/TRBV12-4
D: NA

DNA: TGCGCCAGCAGCTTGACCCTTTCGACAGGGAACACTGAAGCTTTCTTT
CDR3: CASSLTLSTGNTEAFF
J: TRBJ1-1
size: NA
V: TRBV5-1
D: NA

DNA: TGTGCCAGTAGCAGGGACAGGGGCTCCATCGAGCAGTACTTC
CDR3: CASSRDRGSIEQYF
J: TRBJ2-7
size: once
V: TRBV19
D: TRBD1

DNA: TGTGCCAGCAGCTTAGGTAGCTCTGGAAACACCATATATTTT
CDR3: CASSLGSSGNTIYF
J: TRBJ1-3
size: NA
V: TRBV13
D: NA

DNA: TGTGCCAGTAGTATCCCCGAGTTGGGAGATTCACCCCTCCACTTT
CDR3: CASSIPELGDSPLHF
J: TRBJ1-6
size: NA
V: TRBV19
D: NA

DNA: TGTGCCAGCAGTTTTTCCCAGGGTGCCTACGAGCAGTACTTC
CDR3: CASSFSQGAYEQYF
J: TRBJ2-7
size: NA
V: TRBV27
D: NA

DNA: TGTGCCAGCAGCTTTGCCGGGACAGGGACCTATGGCTACACCTTC
CDR3: CASSFAGTGTYGYTF
J: TRBJ1-2
size: NA
V: TRBV11-2
D: TRBD1

DNA: TGCGCCAGCAGCATCACCGGGACAGGGATGGATGGCTACACCTTC
CDR3: CASSITGTGMDGYTF
J: TRBJ1-2
size: NA
V: TRBV5-1
D: TRBD1